The present entry profiles one TCR beta chain with its context. Its specificity is not known. These data originate in a study of CD8+ T cells in alopecia areata. Study results and caveats: Sharing of TCR sequences between patients (possibly for HLA-related reasons) was less clear than in mice. Scalp and blood samples kept many expanded lesional clones throughout tofacitinib.

As the sequencing template, cDNA was produced by extracting RNA and reverse transcribing it. Measured with immunoSEQ multiplex PCR; TCRdb has only the in-frame clones, and not every one. The table shows fewer than 200,000 clones, with around 58% occurring only once. Treatment in this sample: oral pan-JAK inhibitor, 5-10 mg twice daily. The sorting of PBMCs gave CD4+ and CD8+ T cells. Per germline, CDR1 MGHRA and CDR2 YSYEKL. V dropped 2 bases and J dropped 9 bases, with 14 bases sitting between them. This CDR3 has 15 amino acids. The chain joins TRBV4-1 to TRBJ1-6; tentatively, D is TRBD1 (5 bases). The receptor's source is a human donor with alopecia areata. Sequencing used CD8+ T cells sorted from blood, obtained at week 24, from a patient treated with tofacitinib. CDR3 DNA: TGCGCCAGCAGCCAACTAGTGGGGACGGGTTCACCCCTCCACTTT. Protein: CASSQLVGTGSPLHF.